The clone carrying this TCR beta chain was found once. Its antigen is unidentified. The data were taken from a study of T cell responses to AZD1222 COVID-19 vaccine. Whole-study results and caveats: Repertoire collection took place solely once the T cell response had peaked. Close to half of all spike-specific TCRs reportedly target regions of the variants that are unmutated.

Doses given second, at about 4 or about 12 weeks, were pooled. This table comes from immunoSEQ multiplex PCR, and its TCRdb copy is limited to in-frame clones, with some not included. The profile shows roughly 180,000 clones, about nine tenths of them singletons. V lost 2 bases, J lost 1 base, and 5 bases stayed unmatched. The CDR3 extends over 16 amino acids. The germline V gene encodes CDR1 GTSNPN and CDR2 SVGIG (reference sequence). The sequence derives from an adult who received the AZD1222 COVID-19 vaccine. Sequenced material: peripheral blood, taken 28 days after the second AZD1222 dose. The chain links TRBV30 to TRBJ2-4; 10 nucleotides align to TRBD1. The CDR3 sequence: CAWSPKDRGAKNIQYF. The CDR3 DNA reads as TGTGCCTGGAGTCCAAAGGACAGGGGGGCCAAAAACATTCAGTACTTC.